This T cell receptor beta chain was captured in a study of OX40 agonist ivuxolimab in advanced cancers. Germline V gives CDR1 SGHTA, CDR2 FQGTGA. CDR3 length equals 14 residues. After removal of 4 bases from V and 3 bases from J, the junction contained 3 bases not matched to a gene. Sequencing used immunoSEQ multiplex PCR; TCRdb keeps in-frame clones, though not all of them. Seen here are tens of thousands of clones, more than 80% observed once, and the top ten hold less than 7.5%. Study observations and caveats: Researchers did not establish what antigens the expanded peripheral T cells target.

On this clone: Antigen specificity is unknown.

V usage is TRBV7-3 and J usage is TRBJ2-1, with TRBD2 matching 7 bases. The receptor's source is an adult with an advanced solid tumor such as melanoma, head and neck, liver or kidney cancer. Sequencing was performed on CD4+ or CD8+ T cells sorted from blood, taken in a trial of the OX40 agonist ivuxolimab. This CDR3 is CASSSSGNYNEQFF. CDR3 DNA: TGTGCCAGCAGCTCCAGCGGGAACTACAATGAGCAGTTCTTC.